The clone carrying this T cell receptor (beta chain) was detected only a few times. Antigen unknown. The data were obtained in a study of early T cells in non-severe SARS-CoV-2 infection. The study's findings and limits: VDJdb matches were skewed toward anti-spike CD8 T cell responses.

Researchers attached unique molecular identifiers to individual cDNA molecules. From the 5' RACE reads, TCRdb called clonotypes with MiXCR, one entry per CDR3 protein. Of 20,000 to 25,000 distinct CDR3 sequences listed, 3.5% to 5% are singletons. Specimen: whole blood. This TCR was recovered from an adult who was a healthcare worker with PCR-confirmed SARS-CoV-2 infection or an uninfected control (not recorded which).

The CDR3 is CASGGLRYEQYF. The CDR3 bases are TGTGCCAGCGGCGGACTTCGCTACGAGCAGTACTTC. The chain recombines TRBV6-6 with TRBJ2-7; D is possibly TRBD2 (5 bases). The CDR3 spans 12 residues. Germline V lookup: CDR1 MNHNY, CDR2 SVGAGI (reference sequence). Trimming cost V 8 bases and J 3 bases, with 11 bases left between them.